The 19 T cell receptor beta chains presented below share a single source sample, sequenced in a study of OX40 agonist ivuxolimab in advanced cancers. Produced via immunoSEQ multiplex PCR; TCRdb's table is partial and in-frame only. Found here are roughly 40,000 clones, 65% to 90% of them singletons; the top ten hold around 10%. The material was CD4+ or CD8+ T cells sorted from blood, obtained in a trial of the OX40 agonist ivuxolimab. The receptors were gathered from an adult with an advanced solid tumor such as melanoma, head and neck, liver or kidney cancer.

The chain uses TRBV7-2 and TRBJ2-7, with 7 nucleotides matching TRBD1. CDR1 and CDR2 from the germline V gene are SGHTA and FQGNSA. The trim removed 4 bases at V and 2 bases at J, leaving 11 bases unmatched. The CDR3 spans 16 residues. This CDR3 is CASSSPTGLFTYEQYF. The CDR3 DNA reads TGTGCCAGCAGCTCCCCGACAGGGCTGTTTACCTACGAGCAGTACTTC.

The CDR3, as DNA: TGTGCCAGCACCTTTTCCCGGGCGGCTGGCTATGGCTACACCTTC. Protein sequence: CASTFSRAAGYGYTF. This chain connects TRBV11-3 to TRBJ1-2; D is unclear. The CDR3 has 15 amino acids. Germline values: CDR1 SGHNT, CDR2 YENEEA. Between the trimmed V and J ends, which lost 7 bases and 4 bases, there was a span of 19 bases. Variable domain in full (rest from reference TRBV11-3 and TRBJ1-2): EAGVVQSPRYKIIEKKQPVAFWCNPISGHNTLYWYLQNLGQGPELLIRYENEEAVDDSQLPKDRFSAERLKGVDSTLKIQPAELGDSAVYLCASTFSRAAGYGYTFGSGTRLTVV.

The V gene is TRBV6-1, the J gene TRBJ2-7; 7 bases line up with TRBD2. Germline loops: CDR1 MNHNS, CDR2 SASEGT. V was pared by 2 bases and J by 3 bases, with 7 bases of the junction left unmatched. The CDR3 consists of 15 residues. The CDR3 spells CASSEREGRLYEQYF. The CDR3 coding sequence is TGTGCCAGCAGTGAAAGGGAGGGCAGACTCTACGAGCAGTACTTC.

This clone is medium-sized (0.01 to 0.1%) in the sample. The chain employs TRBV28 and TRBJ1-5; no reliable D call. The V and J ends lost 2 bases and 3 bases respectively, with 8 bases between them. CDR1 is MDHEN and CDR2 is SYDVKM in the germline V gene. The CDR3 runs 14 residues. The CDR3: CASSLNGNNQPQHF. The CDR3 DNA sequence: TGTGCCAGCAGTTTAAACGGAAACAATCAGCCCCAGCATTTT.

The chain couples TRBV13 to TRBJ2-3; 11 nucleotides line up with TRBD2. Germline V CDR1 and CDR2: PRHDT, FYEKMQ (reference sequence). The CDR3 loop spans 19 amino acids. With 4 bases clipped from V and 2 bases from J, the junction kept 14 bases outside the gene matches. For the CDR3, the DNA is TGTGCCAGCAGCTCTTACCTCGAGGCTAGCGGGGGGCCCACAGATACGCAGTATTTT. Residues: CASSSYLEASGGPTDTQYF.

The sample holds a few counts of this clone. This CDR3 is CATSGGTETYYGYTF. For the CDR3, the DNA is TGTGCCACCAGCGGAGGGACGGAGACTTACTATGGCTACACCTTC. V usage is TRBV15 and J usage is TRBJ1-2, with D perhaps TRBD1 (5 bases). CDR3 size: 15 residues. The V and J ends lost 5 bases and 3 bases respectively, with 16 bases between them. In germline, CDR1 is LNHNV, CDR2 YYDKDF (reference sequence).

The V gene is TRBV27, the J gene TRBJ2-7; D is perhaps TRBD1 (5 bases). The V gene's germline CDR1 is MNHEY and CDR2 SMNVEV (reference sequence). The CDR3 runs 14 residues. Trimming stripped 3 bases from V and 2 bases from J, with 11 bases between. DNA of the CDR3: TGTGCCAGCAGTTTTGTTCAAGGGGCCTACGAGCAGTACTTC. Translating it yields CASSFVQGAYEQYF.

The sample holds a few counts of this clone. This sequence joins TRBV4-1 and TRBJ2-2, with D possibly being TRBD2 (6 bases). From germline, CDR1 is MGHRA and CDR2 YSYEKL. The CDR3 runs to 17 residues. The V and J ends lost 0 bases and 9 bases respectively, with 20 bases between them. In nucleotides, the CDR3 is TGCGCCAGCAGCCAAGAGTCCCCGGGACTGGGGACCCGGGAGCTGTTTTTT. It is translated as CASSQESPGLGTRELFF.

The chain carries TRBV9 and TRBJ2-3; the match to TRBD2 covers 12 bases. The CDR3 spans 17 residues. After removal of 2 bases from V and 4 bases from J, the junction contained 8 bases not matched to a gene. The germline CDR1 and CDR2 sequences are SGDLS and YYNGEE. The CDR3 DNA is TGTGCCAGCAGCGTTCGGACTAGCGGGGACGTGCCAGATACGCAGTATTTT. Protein product: CASSVRTSGDVPDTQYF.

J is TRBJ2-7 and V is TRBV4-3; D unclear. V lost 0 bases to trimming and J lost 4 bases, with 16 bases between them. There are 16 residues in the CDR3. Per the germline V gene, CDR1 is LGHNA and CDR2 is YSLEER. Here the CDR3 DNA reads TGCGCCAGCAGCCAAGATGGGCACCCGCAGAGGTACGAGCAGTACTTC. Its translation: CASSQDGHPQRYEQYF.

The chain uses TRBV28 and TRBJ2-7; 7 bases match TRBD1. Trimming cost V 3 bases and J 7 bases; bases outside gene matches: 6. The CDR3 spans 13 residues. Germline-derived CDR1 and CDR2 are MDHEN and SYDVKM. In nucleotides, the CDR3 is TGTGCCAGCAGTTTCGAAAGGGGGCGGGAGCAGTACTTC. Residues: CASSFERGREQYF.

The chain carries TRBV7-6 and TRBJ1-1; 10 nucleotides line up with TRBD1. Germline-derived CDR1 and CDR2 are SGHVS and FNYEAQ. V lost 1 base and J lost 8; bases outside the gene matches: 1. The CDR3 runs 13 residues. CDR3 DNA: TGTGCCAGCAGCTTAGGGACAGGGGGGGAAGCTTTCTTT. Residues: CASSLGTGGEAFF.

The chain links TRBV9 to TRBJ2-7, with D possibly being TRBD1 (6 bases). Between the trimmed V and J ends, which lost 4 bases and 3 bases, there was a span of 14 bases. Germline values: CDR1 SGDLS, CDR2 YYNGEE. This CDR3 is 14 amino acids long. The CDR3 nucleotides are TGTGCCAGCAGCCCCCGGGAAGGGGGCTACGAGCAGTACTTC. Translated: CASSPREGGYEQYF.

This clone was detected a few times. The J gene is TRBJ1-1, the V gene TRBV6-1; possibly TRBD1 for D (5 bases). Germline V gene data show CDR1 as MNHNS and CDR2 as SASEGT. The germline V and J ends were trimmed by 4 bases and 5 bases, with 14 bases remaining between them. The length of the CDR3 is 14 residues. The CDR3 sequence is CASSGRAGVTEAFF. The CDR3 region has the DNA TGTGCCAGCAGTGGTCGCGCGGGGGTTACTGAAGCTTTCTTT.

The chain joins TRBV5-1 to TRBJ2-3; TRBD2 matches at 9 bases. V lost 4 bases, J lost 4 bases, and 4 bases stayed unmatched. CDR3 size: 14 residues. Per the germline V gene, CDR1 is SGHRS and CDR2 is YFSETQ. CDR3 protein: CASSPSGTADTQYF. CDR3 DNA sequence: TGCGCCAGCAGCCCTAGCGGGACGGCAGATACGCAGTATTTT. Filled out from reference TRBV5-1 and TRBJ2-3, the complete variable domain reads KAGVTQTPRYLIKTRGQQVTLSCSPISGHRSVSWYQQTPGQGLQFLFEYFSETQRNKGNFPGRFSGRQFSNSRSEMNVSTLELGDSALYLCASSPSGTADTQYFGPGTRLTVL.

The rearrangement uses TRBV4-3 and TRBJ1-5; 9 bases match TRBD1. The germline V gene has CDR1 LGHNA and CDR2 YSLEER. The CDR3 spans 13 residues. The V segment lost 3 bases and the J segment 6 bases; nucleotides outside the gene matches: 0. CDR3 DNA: TGCGCCAGCAGCCAGGACAGGGGTCAGCCCCAGCATTTT. Protein sequence: CASSQDRGQPQHF.

This clone was counted once. The rearrangement links TRBV4-1 to TRBJ2-5, with 8 bases aligning to TRBD2. CDR1 and CDR2 (germline): MGHRA, YSYEKL. The CDR3 is made up of 16 amino acids. After removal of 1 base from V and 1 base from J, the junction contained 5 bases not matched to a gene. The CDR3 DNA is TGCGCCAGCAGCCAAGTTGGCGGGGGGTTCCAAGAGACCCAGTACTTC. This codes for CASSQVGGGFQETQYF.

V is TRBV2 and J is TRBJ1-6; D is uncertain. Germline CDR1 SNHLY, CDR2 FYNNEI. This CDR3 has 17 residues. Deletions cut 2 bases from V and 0 bases from J, with 11 bases between. CDR3 sequence (DNA): TGTGCCAGCAGTGAACGGGGTATAAGCTCCTATAATTCACCCCTCCACTTT. Encoded protein: CASSERGISSYNSPLHF. Using reference TRBV2 and TRBJ1-6 for the parts outside the CDR3, the full variable domain is EPEVTQTPSHQVTQMGQEVILRCVPISNHLYFYWYRQILGQKVEFLVSFYNNEISEKSEIFDDQFSVERPDGSNFTLKIRSTKLEDSAMYFCASSERGISSYNSPLHFGNGTRLTVT.

This clone was picked up a small number of times. The CDR3 DNA sequence: TGTGCCAGCAGCTTACGGACAGCAAGAGAGGAGACCCAGTACTTC. It codes for CASSLRTAREETQYF. V usage is TRBV7-9 and J usage is TRBJ2-5; D might be TRBD1 (6 bases). CDR3 length equals 15 residues. With 2 bases removed from V and 5 bases from J, the gap between germline ends came to 15 bases. CDR1 is SEHNR, CDR2 FQNEAQ, per germline (reference sequence).